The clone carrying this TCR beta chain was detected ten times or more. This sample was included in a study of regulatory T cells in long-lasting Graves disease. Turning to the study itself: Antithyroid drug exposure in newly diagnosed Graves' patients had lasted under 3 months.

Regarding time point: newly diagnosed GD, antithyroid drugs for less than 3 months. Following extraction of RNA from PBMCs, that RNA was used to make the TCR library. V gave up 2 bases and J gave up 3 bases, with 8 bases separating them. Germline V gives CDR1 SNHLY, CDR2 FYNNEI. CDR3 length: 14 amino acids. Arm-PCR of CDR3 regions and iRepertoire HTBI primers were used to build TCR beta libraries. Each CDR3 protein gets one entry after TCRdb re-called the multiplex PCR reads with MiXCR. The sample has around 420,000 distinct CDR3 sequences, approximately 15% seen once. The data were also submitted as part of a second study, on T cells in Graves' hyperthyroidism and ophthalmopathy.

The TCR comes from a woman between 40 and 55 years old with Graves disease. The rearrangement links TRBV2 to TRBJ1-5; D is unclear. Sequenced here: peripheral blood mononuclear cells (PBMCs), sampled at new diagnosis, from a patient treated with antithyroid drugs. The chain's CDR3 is CASSEPQANQPQHF. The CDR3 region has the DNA TGTGCCAGCAGTGAACCGCAGGCCAATCAGCCCCAGCATTTT.